The clone carrying this TCR beta chain was detected many times. The antigen is undetermined. This specimen belongs to a study of T cells in Graves' hyperthyroidism and ophthalmopathy. Researchers amplified the TCR beta CDR3 regions from RNA transcripts. A first-round RT-PCR of the TCR CDR3 used the HTBI primer set. TCRdb used MiXCR to reprocess the multiplex PCR reads, holding one entry per CDR3 protein. The table lists some 180,000 distinct CDR3 sequences, around 16% of them singletons. Study-level points and caveats: Ophthalmopathy was model-predicted a median around 6.1 months pre-onset.

Subjects aged 18 to 65 presented with newly diagnosed hyperthyroidism of less than 2 months' duration. The TCR comes from a woman aged 45-59 years with Graves' hyperthyroidism. Input material: blood.

The CDR3 nucleotides read TGTGCCAGCAGCTCCGGCTCGGACAGGGGCTCCTACGAGCAGTACTTC. Translating gives CASSSGSDRGSYEQYF. The genes are TRBV7-9 and TRBJ2-7, with 9 bases that match TRBD1. The J segment lost 0 bases and the V segment lost 4 bases, leaving 7 bases of the junction unmatched. The CDR3 spans 16 residues. In germline, CDR1 is SEHNR, CDR2 FQNEAQ (reference sequence).